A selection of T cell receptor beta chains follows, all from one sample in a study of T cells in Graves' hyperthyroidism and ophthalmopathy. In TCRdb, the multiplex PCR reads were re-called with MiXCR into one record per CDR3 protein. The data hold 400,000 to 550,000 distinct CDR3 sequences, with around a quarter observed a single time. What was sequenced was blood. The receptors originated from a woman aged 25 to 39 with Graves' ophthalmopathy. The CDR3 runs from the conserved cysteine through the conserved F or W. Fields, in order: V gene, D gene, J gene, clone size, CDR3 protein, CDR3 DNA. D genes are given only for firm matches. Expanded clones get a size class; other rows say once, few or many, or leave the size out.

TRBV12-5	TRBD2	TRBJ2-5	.	CASGLGLAEQETQYF	TGTGCTAGTGGTCTGGGACTAGCGGAACAAGAGACCCAGTACTTC
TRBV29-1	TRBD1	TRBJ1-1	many	CSVELTGVYAFF	TGCAGCGTTGAATTGACAGGGGTTTATGCTTTCTTT
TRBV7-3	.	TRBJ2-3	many	CASSRGSTDTQYF	TGTGCCAGCAGCCGCGGATCGACAGATACGCAGTATTTT
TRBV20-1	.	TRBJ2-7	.	CSANVRGAPVYEQYF	TGCAGTGCCAACGTCCGAGGGGCGCCGGTCTACGAGCAGTACTTC
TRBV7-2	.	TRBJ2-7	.	CASSGGLSEQYF	TGTGCCAGCAGCGGGGGACTTTCCGAGCAGTACTTC
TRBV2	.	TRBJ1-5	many	CASSTGLSNQPQHF	TGTGCCAGCAGTACAGGCCTGAGCAATCAGCCCCAGCATTTT
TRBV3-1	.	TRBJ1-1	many	CASSHPRGRTEAFF	TGTGCCAGCAGCCACCCCAGGGGTCGAACTGAAGCTTTCTTT
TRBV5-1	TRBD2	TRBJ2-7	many	CASSPTSGGATYEQYF	TGCGCCAGCAGCCCTACAAGCGGGGGGGCCACCTACGAGCAGTACTTC
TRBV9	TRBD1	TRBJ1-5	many	CASSVGQGQQPQHF	TGTGCCAGCAGCGTAGGACAGGGCCAACAGCCCCAGCATTTT
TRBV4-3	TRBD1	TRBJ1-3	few	CASSQDDRGRNTIYF	TGCGCCAGCAGCCAGGACGACAGGGGAAGAAACACCATATATTTT
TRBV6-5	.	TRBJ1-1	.	CASSYLANSEAFF	TGTGCCAGCAGTTACTTGGCGAACAGTGAAGCTTTCTTT
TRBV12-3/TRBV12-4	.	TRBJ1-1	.	CASGSPRFEAFF	TGTGCCAGCGGTTCCCCACGTTTTGAAGCTTTCTTT
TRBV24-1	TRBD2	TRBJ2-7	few	CATSPGLAGGPSTYEQYF	TGTGCCACCAGTCCCGGACTAGCGGGAGGGCCAAGTACCTACGAGCAGTACTTC
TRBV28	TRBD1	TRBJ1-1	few	CASSIPLTGGIKVNTEAFF	TGTGCCAGCAGTATCCCTCTGACAGGGGGCATAAAAGTGAACACTGAAGCTTTCTTT
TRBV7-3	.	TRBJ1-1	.	CASSLAAGEIPEAFF	TGTGCCAGCAGCTTAGCCGCAGGGGAGATCCCTGAAGCTTTCTTT
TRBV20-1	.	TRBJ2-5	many	CSARIIGEETQYF	TGCAGTGCTAGAATTATAGGTGAAGAGACCCAGTACTTC
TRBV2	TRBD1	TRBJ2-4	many	CATGTALAKNIQYF	TGTGCCACTGGGACAGCCTTAGCCAAAAACATTCAGTACTTC
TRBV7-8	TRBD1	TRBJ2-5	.	CASSLPRDRLQETQYF	TGTGCCAGCAGCCTTCCCCGGGACAGACTCCAAGAGACCCAGTACTTC
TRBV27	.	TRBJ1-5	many	CASSPRPGSNQPQHF	TGTGCCAGCAGCCCACGCCCGGGGAGCAATCAGCCCCAGCATTTT
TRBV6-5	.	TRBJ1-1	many	CASSYSQTEAFF	TGTGCCAGCAGTTACTCACAGACTGAAGCTTTCTTT
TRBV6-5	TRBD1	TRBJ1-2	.	CASSWGQGVSGYTF	TGTGCCAGCAGTTGGGGACAGGGGGTTAGTGGCTACACCTTC
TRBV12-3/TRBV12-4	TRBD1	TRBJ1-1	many	CASSGHRDRNTEAFF	TGTGCCAGCAGTGGGCACCGGGACAGAAACACTGAAGCTTTCTTT
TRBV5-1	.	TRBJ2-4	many	CASSTGTLVGGTENIQYF	TGCGCCAGCAGCACGGGGACGTTGGTTGGCGGGACCGAAAACATTCAGTACTTC
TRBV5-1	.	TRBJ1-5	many	CASSLDGSSNQPQHF	TGCGCCAGCAGCTTGGACGGCAGTAGCAATCAGCCCCAGCATTTT
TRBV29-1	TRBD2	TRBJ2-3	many	CSVSLAGGLDTQYF	TGCAGCGTCTCTTTAGCGGGGGGATTAGATACGCAGTATTTT
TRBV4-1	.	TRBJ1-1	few	CASSQDLGELMNTEAFF	TGCGCCAGCAGCCAAGATCTAGGGGAACTCATGAACACTGAAGCTTTCTTT
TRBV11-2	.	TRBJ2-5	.	CASSIHLGTQYF	TGTGCCAGCAGCATCCACCTCGGGACCCAGTACTTC
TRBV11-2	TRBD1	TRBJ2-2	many	CASSSRTGGYTGELFF	TGTGCCAGCAGCTCGCGGACAGGGGGATACACCGGGGAGCTGTTTTTT
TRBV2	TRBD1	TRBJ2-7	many	CASSWSRDSEQYF	TGTGCCAGCAGTTGGTCCCGGGACAGCGAGCAGTACTTC
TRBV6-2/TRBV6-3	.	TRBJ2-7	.	CASTLDSHEQYF	TGTGCCAGCACCCTTGACAGCCACGAGCAGTACTTC